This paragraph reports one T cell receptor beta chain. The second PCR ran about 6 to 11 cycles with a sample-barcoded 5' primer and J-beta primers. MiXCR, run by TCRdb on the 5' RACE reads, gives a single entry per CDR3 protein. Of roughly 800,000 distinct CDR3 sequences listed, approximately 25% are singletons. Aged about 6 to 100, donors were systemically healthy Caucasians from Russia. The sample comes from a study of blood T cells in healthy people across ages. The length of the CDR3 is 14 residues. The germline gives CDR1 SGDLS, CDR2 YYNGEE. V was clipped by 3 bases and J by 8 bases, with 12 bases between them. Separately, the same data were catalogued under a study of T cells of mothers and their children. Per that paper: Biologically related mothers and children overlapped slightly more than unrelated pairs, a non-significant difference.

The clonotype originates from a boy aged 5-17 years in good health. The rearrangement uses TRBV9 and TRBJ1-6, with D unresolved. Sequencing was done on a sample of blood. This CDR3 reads CASSEGPLYSPLHF. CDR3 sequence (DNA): TGTGCCAGCAGCGAAGGCCCCCTTTATTCACCCCTCCACTTT.